A selection of T cell receptor beta chains follows, all from one sample in a study of blood T cell repertoires in COVID-19. Repertoires were generated with immunoSEQ multiplex PCR, while TCRdb's copy carries only in-frame clones and drops some. The table lists under 350,000 clones, 83% of them singletons, with roughly 10% in the top ten. The sequencing sample was made of peripheral blood. Receptor source: a woman between 50 and 59 years old who had recovered from COVID-19. Both conserved end residues are part of each CDR3. The D gene is left open where the match is weak. Clone size, where shown, is once, few, many, or a class for clones that have expanded.

J gene: TRBJ1-2; clone size: once; V gene: TRBV28; D gene: TRBD1; CDR3 DNA: TGTGCCAGCAGTTCCACGACAGGGGCCTATGGCTACACCTTC; CDR3 protein: CASSSTTGAYGYTF
J gene: TRBJ2-3; clone size: -; V gene: TRBV5-4; D gene: -; CDR3 DNA: TGTGCCAGCAGCTTGGCCACGCGGCGGTCTAGCACAGATACGCAGTATTTT; CDR3 protein: CASSLATRRSSTDTQYF
J gene: TRBJ2-6; clone size: -; V gene: TRBV7-3; D gene: TRBD2; CDR3 DNA: TGTGCCAGCAGCTTACCGGGACTAGCGGTGGGCTCTGGGGCCAACGTCCTGACTTTC; CDR3 protein: CASSLPGLAVGSGANVLTF
J gene: TRBJ2-2; clone size: -; V gene: TRBV5-5; D gene: -; CDR3 DNA: TGTGCCAGCAGTACGACTTACACCGGGGAGCTGTTTTTT; CDR3 protein: CASSTTYTGELFF
J gene: TRBJ2-7; clone size: -; V gene: TRBV5-8; D gene: TRBD2; CDR3 DNA: TGTGCCTCGACTAGCGGGGGAGCCATTATATCCTACGAGCAGTACTTC; CDR3 protein: CASTSGGAIISYEQYF
J gene: TRBJ2-5; clone size: -; V gene: TRBV28; D gene: TRBD2; CDR3 DNA: TGTGCCAGCCCGTGGGCCGGGCGGGAGGAGCGAGAGACCCAGTACTTC; CDR3 protein: CASPWAGREERETQYF
J gene: TRBJ2-5; clone size: -; V gene: TRBV7-2; D gene: TRBD2; CDR3 DNA: TGTGCCAGCAGCTTATTGGCTAGCGGGGGGGCAGAGACCCAGTACTTC; CDR3 protein: CASSLLASGGAETQYF
J gene: TRBJ1-3; clone size: -; V gene: TRBV4-1; D gene: -; CDR3 DNA: TGCGCCAGCAGCCAAGGTGGCAGGAAGGGGGACACCATATATTTT; CDR3 protein: CASSQGGRKGDTIYF
J gene: TRBJ2-7; clone size: -; V gene: TRBV28; D gene: TRBD1; CDR3 DNA: TGTGCCACGGCAGGGGGCGGAGGGGACGAGCAGTACTTC; CDR3 protein: CATAGGGGDEQYF
J gene: TRBJ2-1; clone size: -; V gene: TRBV5-1; D gene: TRBD2; CDR3 DNA: TGCGCCAGCAGCTTGGGAACTAGCGGGGGGCCCAAGAACAATGAGCAGTTCTTC; CDR3 protein: CASSLGTSGGPKNNEQFF
J gene: TRBJ2-3; clone size: -; V gene: TRBV18; D gene: -; CDR3 DNA: TGTGCCAGCTCACCACTGTCACAAGGCACAGATACGCAGTATTTT; CDR3 protein: CASSPLSQGTDTQYF
J gene: TRBJ1-5; clone size: -; V gene: TRBV19; D gene: TRBD1; CDR3 DNA: TGTGCCAGTAGTTTCACCTCCGGGACAGGTCTTAATCAGCCCCAGCATTTT; CDR3 protein: CASSFTSGTGLNQPQHF
J gene: TRBJ2-7; clone size: -; V gene: TRBV28; D gene: -; CDR3 DNA: TGTGCCAGCAGCCCGGCTAGCGCCAACTACGAGCAGTACTTC; CDR3 protein: CASSPASANYEQYF
J gene: TRBJ1-5; clone size: -; V gene: TRBV27; D gene: TRBD1; CDR3 DNA: TGTGCCAGCAGTTCCTACCAGACAGGGGGTTTGCGTCAGCCCCAGCATTTT; CDR3 protein: CASSSYQTGGLRQPQHF
J gene: TRBJ1-3; clone size: -; V gene: TRBV6-5; D gene: -; CDR3 DNA: TGTGCCAGCAGTTACTCGCGGAGCTCTGGAAACACCATATATTTT; CDR3 protein: CASSYSRSSGNTIYF
J gene: TRBJ2-1; clone size: few; V gene: TRBV2; D gene: TRBD1; CDR3 DNA: TGTGCCAGCAGTCACGGACAGGGCAATGAGCAGTTCTTC; CDR3 protein: CASSHGQGNEQFF
J gene: TRBJ2-2; clone size: -; V gene: TRBV5-1; D gene: TRBD2; CDR3 DNA: TGCGCCAGCAGCTTCGAACTAGCGGGGGAGAACCCGAACACCGGGGAGCTGTTTTTT; CDR3 protein: CASSFELAGENPNTGELFF
J gene: TRBJ1-1; clone size: -; V gene: TRBV10-3; D gene: -; CDR3 DNA: TGTGCCATCACACCAGAAATGAACACTGAAGCTTTCTTT; CDR3 protein: CAITPEMNTEAFF
J gene: TRBJ2-3; clone size: many; V gene: TRBV27; D gene: TRBD1; CDR3 DNA: TGTGCCAGCAGTTTCTCCGTGCAGGGGGCAATGCTTACGCAGTATTTT; CDR3 protein: CASSFSVQGAMLTQYF
J gene: TRBJ1-2; clone size: -; V gene: TRBV7-2; D gene: -; CDR3 DNA: TGTGCCAGCAGCACCATCGTGGGGGGGGACGGCTACACCTTC; CDR3 protein: CASSTIVGGDGYTF
J gene: TRBJ2-3; clone size: -; V gene: TRBV7-2; D gene: -; CDR3 DNA: TGTGCCAGCGGGCTCGACACAGATACGCAGTATTTT; CDR3 protein: CASGLDTDTQYF
J gene: TRBJ2-2; clone size: -; V gene: TRBV7-7; D gene: -; CDR3 DNA: TGTGCCAGCAGCTTCCGCAGTACGAACACCGGGGAGCTGTTTTTT; CDR3 protein: CASSFRSTNTGELFF
J gene: TRBJ2-7; clone size: -; V gene: TRBV7-2; D gene: -; CDR3 DNA: TGTGCCAGCAGTTCCCAGGGCGTCTCCAGGCAGCAGTACTTC; CDR3 protein: CASSSQGVSRQQYF
J gene: TRBJ2-3; clone size: -; V gene: TRBV5-1; D gene: -; CDR3 DNA: TGCGCCAGCAGTCCCGGACTACCCACAGATACGCAGTATTTT; CDR3 protein: CASSPGLPTDTQYF
J gene: TRBJ1-1; clone size: -; V gene: TRBV19; D gene: TRBD1; CDR3 DNA: TGTGCCAGCAACCCAGGACAGGGGGCGGGCGGAAGGAACACTGAAGCTTTCTTT; CDR3 protein: CASNPGQGAGGRNTEAFF
J gene: TRBJ2-7; clone size: -; V gene: TRBV7-2; D gene: TRBD1; CDR3 DNA: TGTGCCAGCACATCTGATACCAGGACAGGGGTCTACGAGCAGTACTTC; CDR3 protein: CASTSDTRTGVYEQYF
J gene: TRBJ1-2; clone size: -; V gene: TRBV28; D gene: -; CDR3 DNA: TGTGCCAGCAGGCCCATCGGACGGGATGGGGGCTACACCTTC; CDR3 protein: CASRPIGRDGGYTF
J gene: TRBJ2-5; clone size: -; V gene: TRBV7-9; D gene: -; CDR3 DNA: TGTGCCAGCAGCGTACCGGGGTCCCGTGGATCGGAGACCCAGTACTTC; CDR3 protein: CASSVPGSRGSETQYF
J gene: TRBJ2-7; clone size: -; V gene: TRBV7-9; D gene: -; CDR3 DNA: TGTGCCAGCAGAGAGGGCCTAGAGCAGTACTTC; CDR3 protein: CASREGLEQYF
J gene: TRBJ2-3; clone size: -; V gene: TRBV7-2; D gene: TRBD2; CDR3 DNA: TGTGCCAGCAGCTTAGGAGACCTAGCGGGAGGCGGCACAGATACGCAGTATTTT; CDR3 protein: CASSLGDLAGGGTDTQYF
J gene: TRBJ2-7; clone size: few; V gene: TRBV30; D gene: -; CDR3 DNA: TGTGCCTGGAACGCGGCCGCCTCCTACGAGCAGTACTTC; CDR3 protein: CAWNAAASYEQYF
J gene: TRBJ2-1; clone size: -; V gene: TRBV19; D gene: -; CDR3 DNA: TGTGCCAGTAGTCCGGGACAGGGACAATGGGGAATCGGGGGGGCCCACAATGAGCAGTTCTTC; CDR3 protein: CASSPGQGQWGIGGAHNEQFF
J gene: TRBJ1-1; clone size: -; V gene: TRBV4-3; D gene: TRBD1; CDR3 DNA: TGCGCCAGCAGCCAGGTTGGGACAGTGAACACTGAAGCTTTCTTT; CDR3 protein: CASSQVGTVNTEAFF
J gene: TRBJ2-7; clone size: -; V gene: TRBV27; D gene: TRBD1; CDR3 DNA: TGTGCCAGCAGGACCGGGACAGGGTGGGACGAGCAGTACTTC; CDR3 protein: CASRTGTGWDEQYF
J gene: TRBJ1-3; clone size: -; V gene: TRBV18; D gene: -; CDR3 DNA: TGTGCCAGCTCAGCCTCCGGAGCAGCAACTGGAAACACCATATATTTT; CDR3 protein: CASSASGAATGNTIYF
J gene: TRBJ1-4; clone size: few; V gene: TRBV6-5; D gene: -; CDR3 DNA: TGTGCCAGCAGATTAAGCGCCTCAACTAATGAAAAACTGTTTTTT; CDR3 protein: CASRLSASTNEKLFF
J gene: TRBJ1-5; clone size: -; V gene: TRBV30; D gene: -; CDR3 DNA: TGTGCCTGGAATGGTGGACAGTTTAGCAATCAGCCCCAGCATTTT; CDR3 protein: CAWNGGQFSNQPQHF
J gene: TRBJ2-2; clone size: -; V gene: TRBV9; D gene: TRBD1; CDR3 DNA: TGTGCCAGCAGCGTAGATCGGGGCAGGGGGACCGGGGAGCTGTTTTTT; CDR3 protein: CASSVDRGRGTGELFF
J gene: TRBJ1-4; clone size: -; V gene: TRBV6-1; D gene: -; CDR3 DNA: TGTGCCAGCAGTGAAGGGGGGCTTAATGAAAAACTGTTTTTT; CDR3 protein: CASSEGGLNEKLFF
J gene: TRBJ1-2; clone size: -; V gene: TRBV7-8; D gene: TRBD1; CDR3 DNA: TGTGCCAGCAGCCGGGACAGAAACTATGGCTACACCTTC; CDR3 protein: CASSRDRNYGYTF
J gene: TRBJ2-2; clone size: once; V gene: TRBV3-1/TRBV3-2; D gene: -; CDR3 DNA: TGTGCCAGCAGCCAAGCGGGATACACCGGGGAGCTGTTTTTT; CDR3 protein: CASSQAGYTGELFF
J gene: TRBJ2-6; clone size: -; V gene: TRBV28; D gene: -; CDR3 DNA: TGTGCCAGCATACAGTCTGGGGCCAACGTCCTGACTTTC; CDR3 protein: CASIQSGANVLTF
J gene: TRBJ1-2; clone size: -; V gene: TRBV4-3; D gene: -; CDR3 DNA: TGCGCCAGCAGCCAAGAGTCGAACTCTAACTATGGCTACACCTTC; CDR3 protein: CASSQESNSNYGYTF
J gene: TRBJ2-7; clone size: -; V gene: TRBV7-3; D gene: -; CDR3 DNA: TGTGCCAGCAGCGCCGGGACGGGACTCGAGCAGTACTTC; CDR3 protein: CASSAGTGLEQYF
J gene: TRBJ2-7; clone size: -; V gene: TRBV27; D gene: TRBD2; CDR3 DNA: TGTGCCAGTGAAAGGACTAGCGGCTACGAGCAGTACTTC; CDR3 protein: CASERTSGYEQYF
J gene: TRBJ2-7; clone size: -; V gene: TRBV6-1; D gene: TRBD1; CDR3 DNA: TGTGCCAGCAGTGAGCCGGGACAGGGGTACGAGCAGTACTTC; CDR3 protein: CASSEPGQGYEQYF
J gene: TRBJ2-1; clone size: -; V gene: TRBV5-1; D gene: TRBD2; CDR3 DNA: TGCGCCAGCAGCTTAGCGGGAACCTACAATGAGCAGTTCTTC; CDR3 protein: CASSLAGTYNEQFF
J gene: TRBJ2-1; clone size: -; V gene: TRBV27; D gene: -; CDR3 DNA: TGTGCCAGCAGTGACAGGTGGAGTGGGGATGAGCAGTTCTTC; CDR3 protein: CASSDRWSGDEQFF
J gene: TRBJ1-2; clone size: -; V gene: TRBV4-3; D gene: -; CDR3 DNA: TGCGCCAGCAGCCAAATGGACTCGTTGGAAGGCTACACCTTC; CDR3 protein: CASSQMDSLEGYTF
J gene: TRBJ1-1; clone size: few; V gene: TRBV18; D gene: -; CDR3 DNA: TGTGCCAGCTCACAACAGGGACTAGACACTGAAGCTTTCTTT; CDR3 protein: CASSQQGLDTEAFF
J gene: TRBJ2-2; clone size: many; V gene: TRBV6-5; D gene: -; CDR3 DNA: TGTGCCAGCGGGAGCGGGGAGCTGTTTTTT; CDR3 protein: CASGSGELFF
J gene: TRBJ2-5; clone size: -; V gene: TRBV12-5; D gene: -; CDR3 DNA: TGTGCTAGCGACAGGGAGGTGACCCAGTACTTC; CDR3 protein: CASDREVTQYF
J gene: TRBJ2-5; clone size: -; V gene: TRBV28; D gene: TRBD1; CDR3 DNA: TGTGCCAGCAGTTTACAAAGGGCAGGGGGCAGGCAAGAGACCCAGTACTTC; CDR3 protein: CASSLQRAGGRQETQYF